The TCR beta chain under discussion was sequenced for a study of T cell changes during pregnancy in multiple sclerosis. Measured with immunoSEQ multiplex PCR; TCRdb has only the in-frame clones, and not every one. The sample has around 110,000 clones, about 90% seen once. CDR1 SGDLS and CDR2 YYNGEE come from the germline V gene. CDR3 length equals 21 residues. The V gene end was trimmed by 3 bases and the J gene end by 0 bases; junction bases not matched to a gene: 20. This receptor was taken from a female donor with multiple sclerosis, enrolled in a pregnancy study. J is TRBJ2-4 and V is TRBV9; 8 nucleotides match TRBD1. The starting material was peripheral blood, obtained after pregnancy. In DNA form, the CDR3 reads TGTGCCAGCAGCGAGGGGGACCAGGGGGCTATCTTTACCCTAGCCAAAAACATTCAGTACTTC. This encodes CASSEGDQGAIFTLAKNIQYF.